This T cell receptor (beta chain) was recovered during a study of shared clonotypes between healthy human individuals. CDR1 is SGHRS, CDR2 YFSETQ, per germline. V was clipped by 4 bases and J by 5 bases; unmatched bases: 3. The CDR3 sequence is 15 residues long. The protocol was immunoSEQ multiplex PCR, while the TCRdb copy is restricted to in-frame clones and leaves out a portion. The profile shows about 2.5 million clones, 85% to 95% of them singletons. The TCR sequence derives from a man between 18 and 29 years old in good health. Some clones in this sample may be carry-over from other donors' samples. V usage is TRBV5-1 and J usage is TRBJ2-5, with 15 nucleotides matching TRBD2. The sample was naive CD4+ T cells from PBMCs. Sample subset: CD45RA+ positively selected. The CDR3, as DNA: TGCGCCAGCAGCGACGGGACTAGCGGGAGGGAGACCCAGTACTTC. Translating gives CASSDGTSGRETQYF. Full variable domain (outside the CDR3, taken from reference TRBV5-1 and TRBJ2-5): KAGVTQTPRYLIKTRGQQVTLSCSPISGHRSVSWYQQTPGQGLQFLFEYFSETQRNKGNFPGRFSGRQFSNSRSEMNVSTLELGDSALYLCASSDGTSGRETQYFGPGTRLLVL.